These 13 T cell receptor beta chains were all obtained from the same sample, sequenced in a study of T cells expressing NK-cell markers (dated by TCRdb to the early 2020s). The protocol used for the library was 5' RACE. Sequencing used an Illumina HiSeq 2000. TCRdb reprocessed the reads and provides one entry for every CDR3 protein sequence; no DNA is given. This sample's listing comprises more than 400,000 distinct CDR3 sequences. 7.3% of the sample rests with the top ten. The sample comprised blood T cells: a sorted CD56 or NKG2C T cell subset, CD4+ or CD8+ T cells, or bulk PBMC T cells (not recorded which). The receptors were sampled from a woman aged 18-69 years in good health.

The chain links TRBV4-1 to TRBJ1-2; TCRdb's D call, TRBD1, is unchecked because there is no DNA. CDR1 and CDR2 from the germline V gene are MGHRA and YSYEKL. This CDR3 spans 16 amino acids. CDR3 region: CASSQGGLGQGGGYTF.

The J gene is TRBJ1-1, the V gene TRBV20-1. Germline V gives CDR1 DFQATT, CDR2 SNEGSKA (reference sequence). The length of the CDR3 is 11 residues. The CDR3 here is CSAREYTEAFF.

The gene calls are TRBV6-2 or TRBV6-3 and TRBJ2-5. This CDR3 is built from 11 residues. Germline-derived CDR1 and CDR2 are MNHEY and SVGEGT. CDR3 region: CASPNLETQYF.

The chain carries TRBV12-1 and TRBJ2-7; TCRdb's D gene call, TRBD2, goes unchecked for lack of DNA. TRBV12-1 is a pseudogene. The CDR3 covers 13 residues. The CDR3: CTSPGLAIYEQYF.

This chain connects TRBV12-3 or TRBV12-4 to TRBJ2-2; TCRdb indicates TRBD1, and absent DNA this call remains unverified. The CDR3 is made up of 12 amino acids. The CDR3 is CASSFGQGPEFF.

CDR3 residues: CASSQVGRGESYNEQFF. The chain carries TRBV4-1 and TRBJ2-1; the TRBD2 assignment by TCRdb is unverifiable without DNA. The germline CDR1 and CDR2 sequences are MGHRA and YSYEKL. The CDR3 runs to 17 residues.

The chain employs TRBV12-3 or TRBV12-4 and TRBJ2-1; the D call from TCRdb, TRBD2, cannot be confirmed without DNA. This CDR3 has 13 amino acids. This CDR3 reads CASTLGLAHEQFF.

The chain employs TRBV29-1 and TRBJ2-3; TCRdb's D gene call, TRBD2, goes unchecked for lack of DNA. The germline gives CDR1 SQVTM, CDR2 ANQGSEA. This CDR3 region has 16 residues. The CDR3: CSVDTPGRENTDTQYF.

V gene TRBV15 combines with J gene TRBJ2-4; TCRdb returns TRBD1, unconfirmable since there is no DNA. The CDR3 is 15 amino acids. Germline V gene data show CDR1 as LNHNV and CDR2 as YYDKDF (reference sequence). The CDR3 loop is CATSRETGAKNIQYF.

This rearrangement joins TRBV5-5 to TRBJ1-2; TCRdb designates TRBD1, a call that cannot be tested without DNA. The CDR3 runs to 15 residues. Germline lookup yields CDR1 SGHKS and CDR2 YYEKEE (reference sequence). This chain's CDR3 is CASSFNAGQGTGYTF.

The V call is TRBV5-1, the J call TRBJ2-5. Germline V gene data show CDR1 as SGHRS and CDR2 as YFSETQ. The CDR3 has 13 amino acids. The CDR3 sequence is CASSFGDPETQYF. The full variable domain, its missing parts supplied by reference TRBV5-1 and TRBJ2-5, is KAGVTQTPRYLIKTRGQQVTLSCSPISGHRSVSWYQQTPGQGLQFLFEYFSETQRNKGNFPGRFSGRQFSNSRSEMNVSTLELGDSALYLCASSFGDPETQYFGPGTRLLVL.

CDR3 region: CAISPGEGQLNYGYTF. This sequence joins TRBV10-3 and TRBJ1-2. CDR1 is ENHRY, CDR2 SYGVKD, per germline. The CDR3 is 16 residues long.

The chain has TRBV5-1 and TRBJ1-1; the D gene TCRdb calls, TRBD1, cannot be checked with no DNA. CDR1 and CDR2 from the germline V gene are SGHRS and YFSETQ. The CDR3 length is 14 residues. The CDR3 loop reads CASSLSRGGTEAFF.